This TCR beta chain was captured by sequencing in a study of blood T cell repertoires in COVID-19. Turning to the study itself: Samples representing acute and convalescent COVID-19 were sourced from the United States, Italy and Spain. The analysed material was cDNA or gDNA that came from T cells, B-cell-depleted T cells, or PBMCs.

Per the original data handling: The assay estimated nucleated cells by amplifying reference gene primers. TCRdb keeps only in-frame clones here, not all; method: immunoSEQ multiplex PCR. That table gives V, J and clone size, and the DNA gave D and trimming. The sample lists 55,000 to 90,000 clones; approximately 85% were seen once. This sequence was found in a woman older than 75 with active or convalescent COVID-19. The specimen sequenced was peripheral blood.

CDR3 DNA sequence: TGTGCCAGCAGTTACTCGGCAGGCAGGGATGGCTACACCTTC. Its translation is CASSYSAGRDGYTF. The V and J genes are TRBV6-5 and TRBJ1-2; tentatively, D is TRBD1 (5 bases). The germline V gene has CDR1 MNHEY and CDR2 SVGAGI. V was clipped by 0 bases and J by 6 bases, with 11 bases between them. The length of the CDR3 is 14 residues.